Given below is one TCR beta chain in context. The antigen is unknown. Measured with immunoSEQ multiplex PCR; TCRdb has only the in-frame clones, and not every one. Among about 120,000 clones listed, 85% to 95% were seen once. This sample was taken from a study of T cell responses to AZD1222 COVID-19 vaccine. Study at large: Pooled together were second doses at about 4 or about 12 weeks.

Points from the study as a whole: Clonal diversity was possibly underestimated, and the donors were mostly white British, with more females. Among spike-specific TCRs, nearly half reportedly target unmutated variant regions.

The TCR was taken from an adult in good health. Sample: peripheral blood, taken on day 0 of AZD1222 vaccination.

For the CDR3, the DNA is TGTGCCAGCAGTTTATTACGGACTAGAACCTACGAGCAGTACTTC. Translation gives CASSLLRTRTYEQYF. This chain connects TRBV28 to TRBJ2-7, with TRBD2 matching 7 bases. Germline trimming cut 1 base from V and 2 bases from J; bases unmatched to any gene: 5. The CDR3 consists of 15 residues. Germline-derived CDR1 and CDR2 are MDHEN and SYDVKM.